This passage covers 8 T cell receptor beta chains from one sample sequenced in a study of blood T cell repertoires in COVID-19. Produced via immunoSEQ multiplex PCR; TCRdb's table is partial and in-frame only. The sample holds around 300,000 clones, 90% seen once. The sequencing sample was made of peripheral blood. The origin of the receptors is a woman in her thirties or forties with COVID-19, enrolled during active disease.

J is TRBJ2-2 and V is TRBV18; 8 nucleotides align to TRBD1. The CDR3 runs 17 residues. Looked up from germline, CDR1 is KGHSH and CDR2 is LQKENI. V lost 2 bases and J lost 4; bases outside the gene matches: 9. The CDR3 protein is CASSPAAGGRSTGELFF. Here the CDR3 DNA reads TGTGCCAGCTCACCAGCAGCAGGGGGCCGTAGCACCGGGGAGCTGTTTTTT.

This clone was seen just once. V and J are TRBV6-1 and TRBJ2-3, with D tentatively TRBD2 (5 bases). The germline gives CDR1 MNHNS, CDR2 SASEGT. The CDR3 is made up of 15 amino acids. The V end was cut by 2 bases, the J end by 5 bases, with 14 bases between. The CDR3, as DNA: TGTGCCAGCAGTGAACGTTTGCTAGCAGGAGATACGCAGTATTTT. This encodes CASSERLLAGDTQYF.

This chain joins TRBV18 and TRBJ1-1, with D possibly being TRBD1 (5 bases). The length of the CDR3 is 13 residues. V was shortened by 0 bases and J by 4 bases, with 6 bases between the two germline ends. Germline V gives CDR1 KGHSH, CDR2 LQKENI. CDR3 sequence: CASSPPGVTEAFF. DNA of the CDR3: TGTGCCAGCTCACCACCAGGGGTCACTGAAGCTTTCTTT.

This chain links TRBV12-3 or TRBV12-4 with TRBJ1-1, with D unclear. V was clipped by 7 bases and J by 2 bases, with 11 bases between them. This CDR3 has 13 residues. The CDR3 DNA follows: TGTGCCAGCACACTGGCGGGAAACACTGAAGCTTTCTTT. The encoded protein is CASTLAGNTEAFF.

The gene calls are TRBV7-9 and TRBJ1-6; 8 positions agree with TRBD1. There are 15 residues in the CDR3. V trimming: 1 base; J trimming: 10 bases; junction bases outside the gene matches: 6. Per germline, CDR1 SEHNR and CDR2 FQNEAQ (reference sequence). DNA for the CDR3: TGTGCCAGCAGCTTAGTATCCGGACAGGGATCACCCCTCCACTTT. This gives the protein CASSLVSGQGSPLHF.

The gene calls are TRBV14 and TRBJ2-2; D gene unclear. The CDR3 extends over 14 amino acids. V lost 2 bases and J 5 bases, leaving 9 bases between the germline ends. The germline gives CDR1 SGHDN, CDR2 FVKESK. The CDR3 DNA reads TGTGCCAGCAGCCAAATGACTGGAACCGGGGAGCTGTTTTTT. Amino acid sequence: CASSQMTGTGELFF.

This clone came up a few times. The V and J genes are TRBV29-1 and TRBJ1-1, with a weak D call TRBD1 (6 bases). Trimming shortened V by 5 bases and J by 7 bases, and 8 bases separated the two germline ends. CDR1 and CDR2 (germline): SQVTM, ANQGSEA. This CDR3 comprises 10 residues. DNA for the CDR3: TGCAGCGTTCGGACAGTTGAAGCTTTCTTT. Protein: CSVRTVEAFF.

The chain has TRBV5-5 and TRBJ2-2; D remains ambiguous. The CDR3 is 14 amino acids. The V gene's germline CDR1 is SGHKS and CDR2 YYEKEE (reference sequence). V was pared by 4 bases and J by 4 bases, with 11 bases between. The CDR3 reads CASSPILGTGELFF. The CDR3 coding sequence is TGTGCCAGCAGCCCAATTCTAGGCACCGGGGAGCTGTTTTTT. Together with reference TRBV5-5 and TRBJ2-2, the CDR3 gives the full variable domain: DAGVTQSPTHLIKTRGQQVTLRCSPISGHKSVSWYQQVLGQGPQFIFQYYEKEERGRGNFPDRFSARQFPNYSSELNVNALLLGDSALYLCASSPILGTGELFFGEGSRLTVL.